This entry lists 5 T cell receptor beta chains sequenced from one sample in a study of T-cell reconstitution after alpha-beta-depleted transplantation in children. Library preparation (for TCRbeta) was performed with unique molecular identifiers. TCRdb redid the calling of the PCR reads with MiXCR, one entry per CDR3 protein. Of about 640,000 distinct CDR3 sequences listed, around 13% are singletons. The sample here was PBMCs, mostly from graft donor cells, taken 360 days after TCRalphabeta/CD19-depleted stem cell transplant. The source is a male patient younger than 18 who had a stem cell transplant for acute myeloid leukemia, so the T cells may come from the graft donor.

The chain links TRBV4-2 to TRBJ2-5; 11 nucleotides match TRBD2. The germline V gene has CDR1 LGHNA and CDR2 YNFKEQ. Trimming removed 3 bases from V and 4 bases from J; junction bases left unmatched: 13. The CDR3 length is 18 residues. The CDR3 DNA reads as TGTGCCAGCAGCCAGGGCGGTCAGGGGCTAGCGGGAGGAGAGACCCAGTACTTC. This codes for CASSQGGQGLAGGETQYF.

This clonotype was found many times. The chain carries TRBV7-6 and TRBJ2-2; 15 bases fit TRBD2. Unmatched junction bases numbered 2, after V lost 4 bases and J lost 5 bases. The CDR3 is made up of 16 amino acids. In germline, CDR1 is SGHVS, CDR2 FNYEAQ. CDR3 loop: CASSYGTSGRTGELFF. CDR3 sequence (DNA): TGTGCCAGCAGCTATGGGACTAGCGGGAGGACCGGGGAGCTGTTTTTT.

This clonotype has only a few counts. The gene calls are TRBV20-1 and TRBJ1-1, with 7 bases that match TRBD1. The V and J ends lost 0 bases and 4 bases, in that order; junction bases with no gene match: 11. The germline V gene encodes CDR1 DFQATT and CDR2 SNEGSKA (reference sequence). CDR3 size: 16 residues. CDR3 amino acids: CSARDRVTGFFTEAFF. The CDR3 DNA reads TGCAGTGCTAGAGATCGTGTGACAGGGTTCTTCACTGAAGCTTTCTTT.

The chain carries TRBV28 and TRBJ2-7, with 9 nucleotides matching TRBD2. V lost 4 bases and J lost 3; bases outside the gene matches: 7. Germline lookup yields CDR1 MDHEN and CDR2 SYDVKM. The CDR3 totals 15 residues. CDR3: CASSSSGRSRYEQYF. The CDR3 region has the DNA TGTGCCAGCAGTTCAAGCGGGAGGTCACGCTACGAGCAGTACTTC.

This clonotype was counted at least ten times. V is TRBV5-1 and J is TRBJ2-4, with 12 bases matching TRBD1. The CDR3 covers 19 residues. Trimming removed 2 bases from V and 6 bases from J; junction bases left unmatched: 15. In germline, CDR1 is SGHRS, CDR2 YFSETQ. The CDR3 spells CASSFYRTWDRGPGNIQYF. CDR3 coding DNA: TGCGCCAGCAGCTTCTATCGAACCTGGGACAGGGGGCCTGGAAACATTCAGTACTTC.